These T cell receptor beta chains were read from a single sample in a study of long-term antiretroviral therapy in people with HIV. Data came from immunoSEQ multiplex PCR; TCRdb stores just in-frame clones and leaves some out. The sample yields some 29,000 clones, roughly 93% seen once. Sequencing used unsorted PBMCs, obtained 6.2 years after starting antiretroviral therapy. These receptors were collected from a man aged 35 to 55 with HIV. CDR3s include the opening cysteine and the closing phenylalanine or tryptophan. The order of the fields is V gene, D gene, clone size, J gene, CDR3 DNA, CDR3 protein. A D gene is named only where the DNA matches it firmly. Expanded clones get a size class; other rows say once, few or many, or leave the size out.

V gene: TRBV18
D gene: TRBD2
clone size: -
J gene: TRBJ2-3
CDR3 DNA: TGTGCCAGCTCACCTAAGAGGACTAGCGGGAGGACCACAGATACGCAGTATTTT
CDR3 protein: CASSPKRTSGRTTDTQYF

V gene: TRBV7-3
D gene: TRBD2
clone size: -
J gene: TRBJ2-7
CDR3 DNA: TGTGCCAGCAGCTTAGGGACTAGCGGGAGAGCCTACGAGCAGTACTTC
CDR3 protein: CASSLGTSGRAYEQYF

V gene: TRBV7-7
D gene: -
clone size: -
J gene: TRBJ2-7
CDR3 DNA: TGTGCCACCGCACAGCATGCCCAGGACGAGCAGTACTTC
CDR3 protein: CATAQHAQDEQYF

V gene: TRBV6-5
D gene: TRBD1
clone size: -
J gene: TRBJ1-1
CDR3 DNA: TGTGCCAGCTGGAGACAGGGGAGTATCACTGAAGCTTTCTTT
CDR3 protein: CASWRQGSITEAFF

V gene: TRBV28
D gene: -
clone size: -
J gene: TRBJ2-7
CDR3 DNA: TGTGCCAGCGGGGACATGTTCTCCTACGAGCAGTACTTC
CDR3 protein: CASGDMFSYEQYF

V gene: TRBV7-6
D gene: -
clone size: -
J gene: TRBJ2-7
CDR3 DNA: TGTGCCAGCAGCTTAGGAGTCCCCGCGTCATCCTACGAGCAGTACTTC
CDR3 protein: CASSLGVPASSYEQYF

V gene: TRBV6-5
D gene: -
clone size: -
J gene: TRBJ2-7
CDR3 DNA: TGTGCCAGCCGATCACAGGGCCACGAGCAGTACTTC
CDR3 protein: CASRSQGHEQYF

V gene: TRBV7-2
D gene: -
clone size: -
J gene: TRBJ1-4
CDR3 DNA: TGTGCCAGCAGCGCAACACAGGGCTTTAATGAAAAACTGTTTTTT
CDR3 protein: CASSATQGFNEKLFF

V gene: TRBV7-9
D gene: -
clone size: -
J gene: TRBJ2-5
CDR3 DNA: TGTGCCAGCAGCCCTGGGGGGCGGGAGACCCAGTACTTC
CDR3 protein: CASSPGGRETQYF

V gene: TRBV19
D gene: -
clone size: -
J gene: TRBJ1-1
CDR3 DNA: TGTGCCAGTAGTATTAGTCGGGCGGGGAACACTGAAGCTTTCTTT
CDR3 protein: CASSISRAGNTEAFF

V gene: TRBV19
D gene: TRBD1
clone size: -
J gene: TRBJ2-7
CDR3 DNA: TGTGCCAGTAGTCGCTGGGACAGGGCGTCCTACGAGCAGTACTTC
CDR3 protein: CASSRWDRASYEQYF

V gene: TRBV4-3
D gene: TRBD1
clone size: -
J gene: TRBJ2-2
CDR3 DNA: TGCGCCAGCAGCCAAGATCATGGGGCAGGGGGCGCCACCGGGGAGCTGTTTTTT
CDR3 protein: CASSQDHGAGGATGELFF

V gene: TRBV12-5
D gene: -
clone size: once
J gene: TRBJ1-1
CDR3 DNA: TGTGCTAGTGGCCCTTCGGGGGTAGTGAACACTGAAGCTTTCTTT
CDR3 protein: CASGPSGVVNTEAFF

V gene: TRBV7-2
D gene: -
clone size: -
J gene: TRBJ1-5
CDR3 DNA: TGTGCCAGCAGTTACTTCTCACAGCCCCAGCATTTT
CDR3 protein: CASSYFSQPQHF

V gene: TRBV6-5
D gene: TRBD1
clone size: -
J gene: TRBJ2-7
CDR3 DNA: TGTGCCAGCAGTTACTCGACAGGGAGCGTCCCCTACGAGCAGTACTTC
CDR3 protein: CASSYSTGSVPYEQYF

V gene: TRBV5-6
D gene: -
clone size: -
J gene: TRBJ1-2
CDR3 DNA: TGTGCCAGCAGCCAGGATTACTATGGCTACACCTTC
CDR3 protein: CASSQDYYGYTF

V gene: TRBV7-7
D gene: TRBD2
clone size: once
J gene: TRBJ2-1
CDR3 DNA: TGTGCTAGCAGCTTAAAACGGACTAGCGGGAGTCCTAGTGAGCAGTTCTTC
CDR3 protein: CASSLKRTSGSPSEQFF

V gene: TRBV7-3
D gene: -
clone size: once
J gene: TRBJ2-7
CDR3 DNA: TGTGCCAGCAGCTTAATTGGCGGGACTTTGTACGAGCAGTACTTC
CDR3 protein: CASSLIGGTLYEQYF

V gene: TRBV2
D gene: -
clone size: -
J gene: TRBJ1-5
CDR3 DNA: TGTGCCAGCAGTGAAGCGGGCCACCTAGAGCAGCCCCAGCATTTT
CDR3 protein: CASSEAGHLEQPQHF

V gene: TRBV28
D gene: TRBD2
clone size: -
J gene: TRBJ2-3
CDR3 DNA: TGTGCCAGCAGGGCGGGAGGGCAGGGCACAGATACGCAGTATTTT
CDR3 protein: CASRAGGQGTDTQYF

V gene: TRBV27
D gene: TRBD1
clone size: -
J gene: TRBJ2-5
CDR3 DNA: TGTGCCAGCAGTTCACCCAGCTCCCCGGGACAGGGCAGGGAGACCCAGTACTTC
CDR3 protein: CASSSPSSPGQGRETQYF